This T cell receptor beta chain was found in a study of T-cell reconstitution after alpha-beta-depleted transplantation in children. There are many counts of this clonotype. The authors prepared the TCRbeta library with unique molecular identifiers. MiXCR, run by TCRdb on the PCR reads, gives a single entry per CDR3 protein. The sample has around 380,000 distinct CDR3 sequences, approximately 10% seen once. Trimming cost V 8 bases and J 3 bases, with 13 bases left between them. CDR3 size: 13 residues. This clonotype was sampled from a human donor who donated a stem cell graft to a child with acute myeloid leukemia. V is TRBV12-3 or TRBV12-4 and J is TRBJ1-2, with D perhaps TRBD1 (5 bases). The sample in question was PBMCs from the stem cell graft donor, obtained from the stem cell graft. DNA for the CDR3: TGTGCCAGCTCCTGGGGGAGATACTATGGCTACACCTTC. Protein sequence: CASSWGRYYGYTF.